These 19 T cell receptor beta chains were all obtained from the same sample, sequenced in a study of molecular identifiers for immune sequencing clone quantification. MiXCR was run by TCRdb on the PCR reads, yielding one entry per CDR3 protein. The sample holds some 320,000 distinct CDR3 sequences, about 21% seen once. The sequencing input was naive CD8+ T cells from blood, with Jurkat cell RNA spiked in. Regarding subset: FACS-sorted CD8+CD4-CCR7+CD45RA+ naive T cells. These receptors originate from a human donor in good health. Some libraries in this study had Jurkat cell RNA spiked in.

As concerns this clonotype: At one end, the junction sequence differs from germline, possibly due to a read error. V is TRBV14 and J is TRBJ2-7, with TRBD1 matching over 7 bases. This CDR3 is built from 15 residues. From germline, CDR1 is SGHDN and CDR2 FVKESK. This chain's CDR3 is CASSQDLGTVYERYF. The CDR3 DNA is TGTGCCAGCAGCCAAGACTTGGGGACAGTCTACGAGCGGTACTTC.

This clonotype has a handful of counts. V is TRBV19 and J is TRBJ2-1; TRBD1 aligns across 8 bases. The CDR3 length is 14 residues. V lost 3 bases, J lost 4 bases, and 2 bases stayed unmatched. CDR1 LNHDA and CDR2 SQIVND come from the germline V gene (reference sequence). CDR3 bases: TGTGCCAGTAGTATCGGGACAGGTTACAATGAGCAGTTCTTC. It translates to CASSIGTGYNEQFF. Drawing the rest from reference TRBV19 and TRBJ2-1, the complete variable domain is DGGITQSPKYLFRKEGQNVTLSCEQNLNHDAMYWYRQDPGQGLRLIYYSQIVNDFQKGDIAEGYSVSREKKESFPLTVTSAQKNPTAFYLCASSIGTGYNEQFFGPGTRLTVL.

Comments on this clonotype: A much larger clone differs from this one at a single base, so this may be a read error. The chain combines TRBV4-3 with TRBJ2-3; D might be TRBD1 (5 bases). Germline CDR1 and CDR2: LGHNA and YSLEER. V gave up 2 bases and J gave up 4 bases, with 10 bases separating them. The CDR3 loop spans 14 amino acids. The DNA for the CDR3 is TGCGCCAGCAGCCAACAGGGTTGGGCAGATACGCAGTATTTT. Protein: CASSQQGWADTQYF.

With regard to this clonotype: A much larger clone lies a single base off, so this may be a read error. The chain couples TRBV29-1 to TRBJ2-7, with D unclear. CDR3 length equals 12 residues. Germline V gene data show CDR1 as SQVTM and CDR2 as ANQGSEA. The CDR3 bases are TGCAGCGCTGAAGATCTTCCAGGAGAAAAGTACTTC. Its protein is CSAEDLPGEKYF.

This clonotype has at least ten counts. This chain joins TRBV20-1 and TRBJ2-2; D uncertain. The ends were cut back, 2 bases at V and 1 base at J, with 11 bases in the middle. The CDR3 is 15 residues long. The germline CDR1 and CDR2 sequences are DFQATT and SNEGSKA (reference sequence). The CDR3 sequence is CSARLAAKNTGELFF. DNA for the CDR3: TGCAGTGCTAGACTCGCAGCCAAGAACACCGGGGAGCTGTTTTTT.

This clonotype was observed many times. DNA for the CDR3: TGCAGTGCCGACACAGGGTTAGAAATTGCTTTCTTT. This encodes CSADTGLEIAFF. The chain recombines TRBV20-1 with TRBJ1-1, with D possibly being TRBD1 (6 bases). This CDR3 contains 12 residues. Germline V gene data show CDR1 as DFQATT and CDR2 as SNEGSKA (reference sequence). The germline V and J ends were trimmed by 6 bases and 11 bases, with 19 bases remaining between them.

This clonotype was detected ten times or more. V is TRBV7-9 and J is TRBJ1-4, with no clear D. CDR1 is SEHNR, CDR2 FQNEAQ, per germline (reference sequence). Trimming stripped 6 bases from V and 7 bases from J, with 21 bases between. The CDR3 consists of 16 residues. CDR3 region: CASSPMVGEPTEKLFF. The CDR3 coding sequence is TGTGCCAGCAGTCCAATGGTTGGGGAGCCTACTGAAAAACTGTTTTTT.

This clonotype was picked up many times. This chain connects TRBV14 to TRBJ2-4, with D perhaps assigned TRBD1 or TRBD2 (6 bases each). Deletions cut 0 bases from V and 0 bases from J, with 15 bases between. Germline V gene lookup returns CDR1 SGHDN and CDR2 FVKESK. CDR3 size: 18 residues. The CDR3 protein is CASSQDLPGARAKNIQYF. CDR3 coding DNA: TGTGCCAGCAGCCAAGATCTCCCGGGGGCGCGAGCCAAAAACATTCAGTACTTC.

Ten or more counts support this clonotype. The chain links TRBV30 to TRBJ1-4; the D is unclear. The CDR3 loop spans 14 amino acids. V gave up 4 bases and J gave up 0 bases, with 9 bases separating them. Germline CDR1 and CDR2: GTSNPN and SVGIG (reference sequence). In DNA form, the CDR3 reads TGTGCCTGGATGATGGACTCAACTAATGAAAAACTGTTTTTT. As protein: CAWMMDSTNEKLFF.

This clonotype was seen only a few times. A much larger clone lies one base from this, so it may be a read error. CDR3 bases: TGTGTCAGCAGTTCGAACTGGGAGCAGTTCTTC. It encodes CVSSSNWEQFF. This rearrangement joins TRBV6-6 to TRBJ2-1, with no clear D. This CDR3 region has 11 residues. Germline assignment: CDR1 MNHNY and CDR2 SVGAGI (reference sequence).

This clonotype was detected ten times or more. This chain connects TRBV5-1 to TRBJ1-1, with D hard to call. V was shortened by 4 bases and J by 0 bases, with 10 bases between the two germline ends. The germline gives CDR1 SGHRS, CDR2 YFSETQ. The CDR3 extends over 14 amino acids. The CDR3 DNA reads TGCGCCAGCAGCAATGTCCCAGTGAACACTGAAGCTTTCTTT. This sequence encodes CASSNVPVNTEAFF.

This clonotype occurred many times. The rearrangement uses TRBV7-2 and TRBJ2-7, with 7 bases identical to TRBD2. The length of the CDR3 is 14 residues. Trimming cost V 5 bases and J 3 bases; bases outside gene matches: 7. Germline V CDR1 and CDR2: SGHTA, FQGNSA. The DNA of the CDR3 is TGTGCCAGCAGCCCCCTTGGGGGGGACTACGAGCAGTACTTC. This encodes CASSPLGGDYEQYF.

Turning to this clonotype: No conserved phenylalanine or tryptophan is present at the end of the CDR3, so a read error is the likely explanation. The chain has TRBV7-6 and TRBJ2-5, with D perhaps matching TRBD2 (6 bases). The germline V and J ends were trimmed by 5 bases and 5 bases, with 18 bases remaining between them. Germline assignment: CDR1 SGHVS and CDR2 FNYEAQ. The length of the CDR3 is 15 residues. DNA for the CDR3: TGTGCCAGCAGCCCCCCTCGGGACTCCGTGGAGACCCAGTACTCC. Translation gives CASSPPRDSVETQYS.

Many counts were recorded for this clonotype. The genes are TRBV30 and TRBJ1-1; D remains unclear. With 5 bases removed from V and 3 bases from J, the gap between germline ends came to 13 bases. Looked up from germline, CDR1 is GTSNPN and CDR2 is SVGIG (reference sequence). CDR3 size: 13 residues. The CDR3 coding sequence is TGTGCCTGGTCCCCTTCGGGCTACACTGAAGCTTTCTTT. Its protein is CAWSPSGYTEAFF.

This clonotype was recorded many times. The chain links TRBV12-3 or TRBV12-4 to TRBJ2-7; 7 nucleotides align to TRBD2. Unmatched junction bases numbered 11, after V lost 5 bases and J lost 4 bases. CDR3 length equals 15 residues. CDR3 region: CASSQGASGEYEQYF. The DNA for the CDR3 is TGTGCCAGCAGTCAAGGGGCTAGCGGAGAATACGAGCAGTACTTC.

Notes on this clonotype: This sequence may be a read error, since a much larger clone differs from it by one base. The chain combines TRBV6-1 with TRBJ1-1; D possibly corresponds to TRBD1 (5 bases). CDR1 is MNHNS, CDR2 SASEGT, per germline. The CDR3 is 13 residues long. DNA of the CDR3: TGTGCCAGCAGTGGCAGGGTAGGCACTGGAGCTTTCTTT. It encodes CASSGRVGTGAFF.

This chain connects TRBV7-9 to TRBJ2-2; D tentatively reads TRBD1 or TRBD2 (5 bases each). This CDR3 spans 14 amino acids. Trimming left V 1 base short and J 6 bases short, with 9 bases between. Germline V lookup: CDR1 SEHNR, CDR2 FQNEAQ (reference sequence). The CDR3 nucleotides are TGTGCCAGCAGCTTAGAAGGGACCGCCGGGGAGCTGTTTTTT. Protein: CASSLEGTAGELFF.

This clonotype was counted ten times or more. V usage is TRBV6-6 and J usage is TRBJ2-7, with TRBD2 as a possible D gene (6 bases). Trimming left V 4 bases short and J 4 bases short, with 11 bases between. The germline CDR1 and CDR2 sequences are MNHNY and SVGAGI (reference sequence). The CDR3 totals 13 residues. This CDR3 reads CASSSFGGYEQYF. CDR3 sequence (DNA): TGTGCCAGCAGTTCCTTTGGGGGGTACGAGCAGTACTTC.

In its sample, this clonotype was seen a few times. This rearrangement joins TRBV4-3 to TRBJ1-4, with TRBD1 identical over 7 bases. CDR3 length: 19 residues. V gave up 2 bases and J gave up 6 bases; unmatched junction bases: 18. Looked up from germline, CDR1 is LGHNA and CDR2 is YSLEER. Here the CDR3 DNA reads TGCGCCAGCAGCCAATGGGCCGGGACAGAGGCAATTGAGGATGAAAAACTGTTTTTT. Translating it yields CASSQWAGTEAIEDEKLFF.